A single T cell receptor (beta chain) is shown here with its context. The antigen this receptor binds is unknown. Per-base qualities were not stored, and no clone one base away is much larger. From its cysteine to its phenylalanine, the CDR3 spans 15 amino acids. The only DNA kept is the CDR3, 45 bases in frame from the first base. The germline V gene (reference sequence) provides CDR1 LNHDA and CDR2 SQIVND. The junction shows trimming of 1 base on V and 2 bases on J, plus 12 bases between the germline ends. Using the deep immunoSEQ assay, TCR CDR3 regions were amplified from genomic DNA by multiplex PCR. Extracted genomic DNA from each cell subset was spread evenly across all wells of several immunoSEQ 96-well plates, with each plate serving as a replicate. For sorted subsets, 200 to 250 ng genomic DNA, equal to tens of thousands of T cell genomes, was loaded into each replicate PCR. Purified libraries were quantified with a Qubit 3.0 fluorometer, sized on a Bioanalyzer 2100, and re-quantified with the KAPA Library Quantification kit. Every immunoSEQ 96-well plate was sequenced on a dedicated single-read 150-cycle Illumina NextSeq 550 flow cell. Regarding the original processing steps: Because the immunoSEQ output included only junctional sequences and no quality scores, the filtering could not be the same as the filtering used for full-length reads. To assign V/J genes and CDR3, sequences were annotated using PyIR, a Python wrapper for IgBLAST v1.9, with IMGT germline references. Reads were filtered out if the reads had weak V/J assignments (E-value above 1e-6), no CDR3, stop codons, out-of-frame junctions, or ambiguous translated residues. V3J clonotypes were defined as sequences sharing the same inferred V gene, J gene, and CDR3 amino acid sequence. Percentage overlap between repertoires was calculated by dividing the number of shared unique clonotypes by the size of the smaller repertoire. Richness of each repertoire was evaluated using RTK rarefaction, the Chao1 estimator, and Recon v2.1 estimates of unobserved clonotypes. Generation probabilities for all TCRbeta clonotypes obtained by the gDNA method from several donors were computed using OLGA. What TCRdb holds here is the immuneACCESS table cut down to in-frame rearrangements. Part of the clones is not present; checked against another copy, under half of the missing clones reflect an unresolved V gene, and the others are unexplained. That table furnishes V, J and clone size, whereas the DNA furnished D and trimming. This sample lists more than 2 million clones; approximately 95% were detected once. The ten largest clonotypes hold 0.9% to 1.3% of the sample.

This sample stems from a study of shared clonotypes between healthy human individuals (dated by TCRdb to about 2020). A note on the overall study: The cohort comprised a couple of women and a few men aged 18 to 49 years. Per donor, three plates each were used for CD4 naive and CD4 memory, two for CD8 naive, and one for CD8 memory. To estimate repertoire size and how much clonotypes are shared between individuals, the study performed deep sequencing of blood TCR repertoires from a few healthy adults. To increase sequencing depth and limit assay-specific biases, TCR repertoire library preparation and sequencing were carried out by different laboratories using diverse techniques. Each donor's leukapheresis produced roughly between roughly 0.85 and 9.5 billion PBMCs.

CD8 naive samples were CD45RO-negative cells positively selected for CCR7, giving a CD45RA+CCR7+ population that excluded TemRA cells. Donors were healthy HIV-negative adults with no recently reported acute infections or vaccinations. Every donor was a Caucasian adult residing in Nashville, Tennessee, USA. After blood collection by leukapheresis, PBMCs were isolated using Ficoll-Histopaque density gradient centrifugation and then cryopreserved in the vapor phase of liquid nitrogen. Analytical flow cytometry was used to check the purity and quantity of every magnetically sorted T cell population. From each sorted fraction, genomic DNA was isolated and quantified by UV absorbance on a Nanodrop 2000c. The study at large found these results: When a few donors were compared, the shared fraction of clonotypes was around 5% for naive CD4, roughly 3.4% for naive CD8, 2% to 2.5% for memory CD4, and about 0.36% for memory CD8. Even with the large sequencing depth, rarefaction of the sorted-subset datasets indicated that sequencing was incomplete. Pairwise subsampling led to the expectation that sequencing depth would affect the degree of clonotype sharing among donors. The small number of donors limited the genetic and exposure-history diversity represented. Sampling was restricted to blood, and TCR repertoires in tissue are likely to differ from TCR repertoires in blood. Estimated clonotype richness was generally larger for naive than for memory subsets. Compared with non-shared clonotypes, the clonotypes found in all four sorted-subset donors had higher generation probabilities.

The source is a man in his late teens or twenties in good health. The rearrangement combines TRBV19 with TRBJ2-7; the D gene is not confidently resolved. The specimen was naive CD8+ T cells sorted from blood. The cell subset or site label of this sample denotes: CD45RA+CCR7+. The encoded CDR3 is CASSIGPGATYEQYF. Here is the DNA: TGTGCCAGTAGTATAGGACCGGGCGCCACCTACGAGCAGTACTTC.